The 32 T cell receptor beta chains listed next were all sequenced from one sample in a study of blood T cell repertoires in COVID-19. Assay: immunoSEQ multiplex PCR; the TCRdb copy retains only in-frame clones and omits some. Of approximately 250,000 clones in the sample, 70% to 85% were seen once. The specimen was peripheral blood. These receptors originate from a woman aged 40-49 years who had recovered from COVID-19.

V usage is TRBV7-2 and J usage is TRBJ2-7; 8 nucleotides agree with TRBD2. The CDR3 is 13 amino acids. Germline lookup yields CDR1 SGHTA and CDR2 FQGNSA. V trimming: 4 bases; J trimming: 5 bases; junction bases outside the gene matches: 4. The CDR3 is CASSSRGLDEQYF. CDR3 coding DNA: TGTGCCAGCAGCTCGAGGGGACTAGACGAGCAGTACTTC. Using reference TRBV7-2 and TRBJ2-7 for the parts outside the CDR3, the full variable domain is GAGVSQSPSNKVTEKGKDVELRCDPISGHTALYWYRQSLGQGLEFLIYFQGNSAPDKSGLPSDRFSAERTGGSVSTLTIQRTQQEDSAVYLCASSSRGLDEQYFGPGTRLTVT.

The chain is built from TRBV21-1 and TRBJ1-5; TRBD1, the D gene given by the table, was not confirmed from the DNA. TRBV21-1 is labeled a pseudogene. This CDR3 has 18 amino acids. The CDR3 loop is CASSPTGQGGYSNQPQHF. The CDR3 DNA reads as TGTGCCAGCAGCCCCACCGGACAGGGAGGGTATAGCAATCAGCCCCAGCATTTT.

V usage is TRBV5-1 and J usage is TRBJ2-5; D is unresolved. Germline V lookup: CDR1 SGHRS, CDR2 YFSETQ. V lost 7 bases and J 2 bases, leaving 18 bases between the germline ends. The CDR3 covers 15 residues. CDR3 amino acids: CASGDGLGGQETQYF. The CDR3 nucleotides are TGCGCCAGCGGAGATGGATTAGGTGGGCAAGAGACCCAGTACTTC.

V gene TRBV5-4 combines with J gene TRBJ1-6; TRBD1 is a possible D gene (6 bases). Germline CDR1 and CDR2: SGHNT and YYREEE (reference sequence). The V end was cut by 5 bases, the J end by 1 base, with 13 bases between. CDR3 length: 16 amino acids. In DNA form, the CDR3 reads TGTGCCAGCAGATCTACAGGGTCGTCCTATAATTCACCCCTCCACTTT. Protein sequence: CASRSTGSSYNSPLHF.

The sample holds a few counts of this clone. The chain carries TRBV11-2 and TRBJ1-1; TRBD1 agrees at 10 bases. Germline V gene sequence: CDR1 SGHAT, CDR2 FQNNGV. CDR3 length equals 14 residues. After removal of 5 bases from V and 4 bases from J, the junction contained 4 bases not matched to a gene. CDR3 DNA: TGTGCCAGCAGCCCCCGACAGGGGGCCACTGAAGCTTTCTTT. It yields the protein CASSPRQGATEAFF.

V and J are TRBV28 and TRBJ1-2; D perhaps matches TRBD1 (5 bases). Between the trimmed V and J ends, which lost 7 bases and 4 bases, there was a span of 13 bases. Germline V gene data show CDR1 as MDHEN and CDR2 as SYDVKM. CDR3 length: 13 residues. In DNA, the CDR3 is TGTGCCAGCACCTCGGGCGGGACCTATGGCTACACCTTC. Its protein is CASTSGGTYGYTF.

V gene TRBV19 combines with J gene TRBJ2-2; D perhaps matches TRBD2 (6 bases). The germline gives CDR1 LNHDA, CDR2 SQIVND (reference sequence). V was shortened by 1 base and J by 1 base, with 19 bases between the two germline ends. This CDR3 comprises 19 residues. CDR3 DNA sequence: TGTGCCAGTAGTATAGGGAGATCGCGGGATGTTGGGAACACCGGGGAGCTGTTTTTT. Encoded protein: CASSIGRSRDVGNTGELFF.

The chain combines TRBV24-1 with TRBJ2-2, with 8 bases identical to TRBD1. The V gene's germline CDR1 is KGHDR and CDR2 SFDVKD. This CDR3 is 15 amino acids long. V lost 3 bases and J lost 1; bases outside the gene matches: 0. DNA of the CDR3: TGTGCCACCAGTGATGGACAGGGGAACACCGGGGAGCTGTTTTTT. The encoded protein is CATSDGQGNTGELFF.

The chain carries TRBV7-2 and TRBJ1-2; no definite D call. The CDR3 length is 13 residues. V was shortened by 1 base and J by 5 bases, with 8 bases between the two germline ends. Germline values: CDR1 SGHTA, CDR2 FQGNSA. DNA of the CDR3: TGTGCCAGCAGCTTAGACTTTGTATATGGCTACACCTTC. Its protein product is CASSLDFVYGYTF.

The chain is built from TRBV27 and TRBJ2-5; TRBD2 might be the D (6 bases). Trimming left V 5 bases short and J 5 bases short, with 15 bases between. Germline CDR1 MNHEY, CDR2 SMNVEV (reference sequence). The CDR3 totals 14 residues. The CDR3 reads CASSLLRGVETQYF. The CDR3 nucleotides are TGTGCCAGCAGTCTACTCCGCGGGGTTGAGACCCAGTACTTC.

This sequence joins TRBV2 and TRBJ1-3, with 7 bases aligning to TRBD1. This CDR3 spans 16 amino acids. Trimming cost V 6 bases and J 4 bases; bases outside gene matches: 12. CDR1 SNHLY and CDR2 FYNNEI come from the germline V gene. The CDR3 coding sequence is TGTGCCAGCAGGGATGTAACAGGGGAAAAGGGAAACACCATATATTTT. It specifies CASRDVTGEKGNTIYF. The full variable domain, rest sourced from reference TRBV2 and TRBJ1-3, is EPEVTQTPSHQVTQMGQEVILRCVPISNHLYFYWYRQILGQKVEFLVSFYNNEISEKSEIFDDQFSVERPDGSNFTLKIRSTKLEDSAMYFCASRDVTGEKGNTIYFGEGSWLTVV.

This rearrangement joins TRBV5-5 to TRBJ1-2, with D possibly matching TRBD1 (6 bases). V was shortened by 3 bases and J by 6 bases, with 15 bases between the two germline ends. The germline gives CDR1 SGHKS, CDR2 YYEKEE (reference sequence). The CDR3 length is 14 residues. The CDR3 DNA follows: TGTGCCAGCAGCTGGCAACAGGGAAACGATGGCTACACCTTC. Amino acids: CASSWQQGNDGYTF.

The rearrangement joins TRBV3-1 (or the pseudogene TRBV3-2) to TRBJ2-2; 12 nucleotides agree with TRBD2. V shed 4 bases and J 4 bases; nucleotides not matched to a gene: 16. Germline lookup yields CDR1 LGHDT and CDR2 YNNKEL (reference sequence). The CDR3 runs to 20 residues. Here the CDR3 reads CASSLERAELAGGVTGELFF. CDR3 bases: TGTGCCAGCAGCCTAGAACGCGCCGAGCTAGCGGGGGGGGTCACCGGGGAGCTGTTTTTT.

The chain employs TRBV27 and TRBJ2-1; possibly TRBD1 for D (5 bases). V was trimmed by 4 bases and J by 6 bases, leaving 10 bases between them. CDR1 MNHEY and CDR2 SMNVEV come from the germline V gene (reference sequence). This CDR3 spans 13 amino acids. The CDR3 is CASSSQGGNEQFF. The CDR3 DNA sequence: TGTGCCAGCAGTTCCCAGGGTGGCAATGAGCAGTTCTTC.

This sequence joins TRBV2 and TRBJ2-2; 11 bases are shared with TRBD1. The length of the CDR3 is 16 residues. The ends lost 0 bases at V and 7 bases at J; junction bases unmatched: 4. Germline CDR1 reads SNHLY; CDR2 reads FYNNEI. The CDR3 region has the DNA TGTGCCAGCAGTGAAGCTGGGACAGGGGGATTCGGGGAGCTGTTTTTT. Its translation: CASSEAGTGGFGELFF.

This clone was seen just once. This chain connects TRBV10-3 to TRBJ2-3; 11 bases align to TRBD2. This CDR3 is built from 16 residues. V was pared by 4 bases and J by 4 bases, with 7 bases of the junction left unmatched. In germline, CDR1 is ENHRY, CDR2 SYGVKD. CDR3 sequence: CAISGEASGGPDTQYF. The CDR3 DNA is TGTGCCATCAGTGGAGAAGCTAGCGGGGGGCCAGATACGCAGTATTTT.

The chain links TRBV6-4 to TRBJ2-3; TRBD2 agrees at 10 bases. Trimming removed 5 bases from V and 6 bases from J; junction bases left unmatched: 2. The CDR3 spans 13 residues. In germline, CDR1 is MRHNA, CDR2 SNTAGT. As DNA, the CDR3 is TGTGCCAGCAGTTATAGCGGGGGGGATACGCAGTATTTT. Its translation: CASSYSGGDTQYF.

The V gene is TRBV27, the J gene TRBJ2-7; D call uncertain. The CDR3 sequence is 13 residues long. V gave up 4 bases and J gave up 3 bases, with 10 bases separating them. Germline V gene data show CDR1 as MNHEY and CDR2 as SMNVEV (reference sequence). The CDR3 loop is CASSSYPYYEQYF. The CDR3 DNA is TGTGCCAGCAGTTCTTATCCCTACTACGAGCAGTACTTC.

Concerning this clone: One end of the junction fails to match germline, which may point to a read error. This chain connects TRBV6-5 to TRBJ2-3, with 9 nucleotides matching TRBD2. Germline V lookup: CDR1 MNHEY, CDR2 SVGAGI. The CDR3 spans 14 residues. CDR3 DNA sequence: TGTGCCAGCAGTCCAGGGACTAGCATAGATACGCAGTATTTT. It translates to CASSPGTSIDTQYF.

V gene TRBV11-3 combines with J gene TRBJ2-3, with 8 bases aligning to TRBD1. V lost 5 bases and J lost 0; bases outside the gene matches: 4. Germline V gene data show CDR1 as SGHNT and CDR2 as YENEEA. The CDR3 sequence is 15 residues long. Here the CDR3 DNA reads TGTGCCAGCAGCATACACAGGGGGAGCACAGATACGCAGTATTTT. Protein product: CASSIHRGSTDTQYF.

The V and J genes are TRBV11-2 and TRBJ2-6; TRBD1 is a possible D gene (7 bases). The CDR3 has 14 amino acids. V was clipped by 2 bases and J by 9 bases, with 11 bases between them. Germline assignment: CDR1 SGHAT and CDR2 FQNNGV. The CDR3 spells CASSLNRGGNVLTF. The CDR3 DNA reads TGTGCCAGCAGCTTAAACAGGGGAGGCAACGTCCTGACTTTC.

The chain links TRBV29-1 to TRBJ1-1; no firm D call. Germline V CDR1 and CDR2: SQVTM, ANQGSEA. Trimming took 3 bases from V and 5 from J, leaving 16 bases between them. The CDR3 sequence is 14 residues long. CDR3 loop: CSVDYTEIVTEAFF. The CDR3 coding sequence is TGCAGCGTTGATTACACAGAGATTGTAACTGAAGCTTTCTTT. The variable domain in full, completed from reference TRBV29-1 and TRBJ1-1, reads SAVISQKPSRDICQRGTSLTIQCQVDSQVTMMFWYRQQPGQSLTLIATANQGSEATYESGFVIDKFPISRPNLTFSTLTVSNMSPEDSSIYLCSVDYTEIVTEAFFGQGTRLTVV.

This clone appeared a single time. This rearrangement joins TRBV11-1 to TRBJ1-6, with D possibly being TRBD1 (6 bases). The V end lost 8 bases, the J end lost 7 bases, and 12 bases lay between the germline ends. The CDR3 sequence is 13 residues long. The germline V gene has CDR1 SGHAT and CDR2 FQDESV (reference sequence). The CDR3 protein is CASGPGENSPLHF. CDR3 sequence (DNA): TGTGCCAGCGGTCCAGGGGAGAATTCACCCCTCCACTTT.

The genes are TRBV5-4 and TRBJ2-3; 10 bases fit TRBD2. CDR1 and CDR2 (germline): SGHNT, YYREEE (reference sequence). After removal of 4 bases from V and 3 bases from J, the junction contained 11 bases not matched to a gene. The CDR3 covers 17 residues. Here the CDR3 DNA reads TGTGCCAGCAGCCTCGCTTTAGCGGGGGGAGGTACAGATACGCAGTATTTT. Its protein product is CASSLALAGGGTDTQYF.

The gene calls are TRBV19 and TRBJ1-6; 7 bases agree with TRBD1. This CDR3 has 15 amino acids. Per the germline V gene, CDR1 is LNHDA and CDR2 is SQIVND (reference sequence). With 4 bases clipped from V and 9 bases from J, the junction kept 9 bases outside the gene matches. CDR3 amino acids: CASSTGQESGSPLHF. The CDR3, as DNA: TGTGCCAGTAGTACAGGACAGGAGTCGGGTTCACCCCTCCACTTT.

The rearrangement joins TRBV7-2 to TRBJ2-7; possibly TRBD1 for D (6 bases). The CDR3 has 14 residues. The ends were cut back, 1 base at V and 6 bases at J, with 13 bases in the middle. In germline, CDR1 is SGHTA, CDR2 FQGNSA. The CDR3 is CASSLVARGSEQYF. In DNA, the CDR3 is TGTGCCAGCAGCTTAGTCGCCAGGGGAAGCGAGCAGTACTTC.

The rearrangement uses TRBV5-4 and TRBJ2-7; 9 bases align to TRBD1. CDR1 is SGHNT, CDR2 YYREEE, per germline (reference sequence). V dropped 4 bases and J dropped 0; count of bases not matched to a gene: 2. The CDR3 has 14 amino acids. In DNA form, the CDR3 reads TGTGCCAGCAGCCAGGACAGGGGCTCCTACGAGCAGTACTTC. Its protein product is CASSQDRGSYEQYF.

The chain links TRBV10-3 to TRBJ2-2, with 13 bases identical to TRBD2. Unmatched junction bases numbered 6, after V lost 7 bases and J lost 1 base. This CDR3 has 17 amino acids. Germline CDR1 and CDR2: ENHRY and SYGVKD. The CDR3 loop is CAITETSGGLNTGELFF. Here the CDR3 DNA reads TGTGCCATCACCGAGACTAGCGGGGGGCTGAACACCGGGGAGCTGTTTTTT.

This chain uses TRBV27 with TRBJ1-1; the match to TRBD1 covers 7 bases. Trimming removed 2 bases from V and 4 bases from J; junction bases left unmatched: 4. CDR1 and CDR2 (germline): MNHEY, SMNVEV (reference sequence). The CDR3 has 14 amino acids. Here the CDR3 reads CASSLTGVGTEAFF. DNA of the CDR3: TGTGCCAGCAGTTTAACAGGGGTCGGCACTGAAGCTTTCTTT.

The V call is TRBV10-3, the J call TRBJ2-1; possible D gene TRBD2, 7 bases. The CDR3 length is 11 residues. Trimming removed 4 bases at V and 10 bases at J, with 8 bases between. Germline-derived CDR1 and CDR2 are ENHRY and SYGVKD. The DNA for the CDR3 is TGTGCCATCAGTGGGGGGGGCGAGCAGTTCTTC. Translated: CAISGGGEQFF.

This chain connects TRBV4-2 to TRBJ2-7, with D maybe TRBD1 (6 bases). Germline-derived CDR1 and CDR2 are LGHNA and YNFKEQ. Trimming took 3 bases from V and 2 from J, leaving 11 bases between them. This CDR3 is built from 14 residues. This CDR3 reads CASSQGRQAYEQYF. The CDR3 DNA reads TGTGCCAGCAGCCAGGGAAGACAGGCCTACGAGCAGTACTTC.

This chain links TRBV19 with TRBJ2-3; 8 nucleotides match TRBD1. CDR1 and CDR2 from the germline V gene are LNHDA and SQIVND (reference sequence). Losses at the gene ends were 5 bases for V and 6 bases for J; bases not matched to a gene: 1. The CDR3 runs 12 residues. CDR3 DNA sequence: TGTGCCAGTAGTGGGGACAGGGATACGCAGTATTTT. Translated, it gives CASSGDRDTQYF.